This TCR beta chain came from a study of beta chain features in type 1 diabetes. Across the whole study: Comparable age, gender and cell yields were observed in patients relative to healthy donors.

CDR1 MNHEY and CDR2 SVGAGI come from the germline V gene. The CDR3 runs to 11 residues. V lost 7 bases and J 8 bases, leaving 11 bases between the germline ends. The entirety of the isolated RNA underwent reverse transcription, so expressed TCRB transcripts were sequenced. TCRdb keeps only in-frame clones here, not all; method: immunoSEQ multiplex PCR. The sample holds some 300,000 clones; roughly 8% are singletons and the top ten take under 1.3%. Study-level points and caveats: VDJ junctions in type 1 diabetes patients carried more deletions and fewer insertions.

There are many counts of this clone. What it recognizes is unknown. The V gene is TRBV6-5, the J gene TRBJ1-1; no firm D call. The sequenced sample was central memory CD4+ T cells from blood. This receptor was identified in a young woman in good health. DNA for the CDR3: TGTGCCAGCACCCACCTAGGGGAAGCTTTCTTT. The encoded protein is CASTHLGEAFF.